This T cell receptor beta chain was captured by sequencing in a study of PD-1 blockade in classical Hodgkin lymphoma. Study outcomes and limitations: Complete responders had baseline diversity similar to newly diagnosed patients. According to reports, newly diagnosed patients had lower baseline TCR diversity than healthy donors, and relapsed/refractory patients had lower baseline TCR diversity still. The study found that TCR diversity rose significantly by C4D1 in CD4+ but not CD8+ cells. Nivolumab initiation under 1 year post-ASCT meant exclusion.

The germline gives CDR1 ENHRY, CDR2 SYGVKD. The ends were cut back, 10 bases at V and 4 bases at J, with 14 bases in the middle. The CDR3 length is 13 residues. A note on this clone: The antigen is not known.

Each patient's relapse followed autologous stem cell transplantation, and brentuximab vedotin exposure varied. Some clones are missing from TCRdb's copy, which holds only in-frame ones; the method was immunoSEQ multiplex PCR. Of fewer than 80,000 clones detected, 65% to 75% appear once; the ten largest clones hold 7.5% to 10%. The genes are TRBV10-3 and TRBJ1-3, with a possible D match to TRBD1 (6 bases). The sequenced sample was peripheral blood mononuclear cells (PBMCs), obtained before the second cycle of nivolumab. The source is a human donor with classical Hodgkin lymphoma. The CDR3 nucleotides read TGTGCCACCCCAACAGGGAGCGGAAACACCATATATTTT. It encodes CATPTGSGNTIYF.